This is a list of T cell receptor beta chains from one sample in a study of T cells in localized non-small cell lung cancer. Sequenced by immunoSEQ multiplex PCR; TCRdb stores in-frame clones only, minus some. The table lists more than 45,000 clones, 86% of them singletons. The starting material was peripheral blood, obtained before any cancer treatment. The receptor source for this set is a male donor at least 60 years old with stage III squamous cell lung carcinoma. Both conserved end residues are part of each CDR3. The order of the fields is D gene, clone size, V gene, J gene, CDR3 DNA, CDR3 protein. A D gene is named only where the DNA matches it firmly. The size entry is marked missing in some rows and otherwise reads once, few, many or a size class.

-	-	TRBV30	TRBJ2-1	TGTGCCTGGAGCTGGAGGGATCGATACAATGAGCAGTTCTTC	CAWSWRDRYNEQFF
-	-	TRBV18	TRBJ1-4	TGTGCCAGCTCACCAGGGAGTGAGGTGTTTTTT	CASSPGSEVFF
-	few	TRBV29-1	TRBJ1-2	TGCAGCGTTGAGAACGTCCCCAACTATGGCTACACCTTC	CSVENVPNYGYTF
-	-	TRBV7-9	TRBJ2-7	TGTGCCAGCAGCCCTGATCCGGGATACGAGCAGTACTTC	CASSPDPGYEQYF
-	once	TRBV5-6	TRBJ1-2	TGTGCCAGCAGCTCGACCACCGGGCCCTATTCGGATGGCTACACCTTC	CASSSTTGPYSDGYTF
-	-	TRBV5-1	TRBJ1-3	TGCGCCAGCAGCTTGGTGGCAGGGGAAGGAAACACCATATATTTT	CASSLVAGEGNTIYF
TRBD2	-	TRBV27	TRBJ2-1	TGTGCCAGCAGTTTCACTATATACGGGGGTGCGGGGGGGCCCCACAATGAGCAGTTCTTC	CASSFTIYGGAGGPHNEQFF
-	-	TRBV7-6	TRBJ1-4	TGTGCCAGCAGCTTAGCGGAAACGCGTCAACTTGAAAAACTGTTTTTT	CASSLAETRQLEKLFF
-	-	TRBV30	TRBJ2-1	TGTGCCTGGAGTGTCGTCGTTCCCCCCTACAATGAGCAGTTCTTC	CAWSVVVPPYNEQFF
TRBD1	-	TRBV5-1	TRBJ1-1	TGCGCCAGCAGCCCGGGACAGGGAACTGAAGCTTTCTTT	CASSPGQGTEAFF
-	-	TRBV12-2	TRBJ2-1	TGTGCAAGTCGCTTAGGAAGTAAGGGGCCCTCTAGCTACAATGAGCAGTTCTTC	CASRLGSKGPSSYNEQFF
-	-	TRBV10-3	TRBJ2-3	TGTGCCATCAGTGCTAGCGTTGGCCCAGATACGCAGTATTTT	CAISASVGPDTQYF
-	-	TRBV12-5	TRBJ1-5	TGTGCTAGTGGTATCCGGGACCGAAAGGATTTT	CASGIRDRKDF
-	-	TRBV5-1	TRBJ2-5	TGCGCCAGCTCCGGGCAGGGGCAAGAGACCCAGTACTTC	CASSGQGQETQYF
-	-	TRBV19	TRBJ2-7	TGTGCCAGTAGTAGCACCCCTCCCTCCTACGAGCAGTACTTC	CASSSTPPSYEQYF
-	-	TRBV18	TRBJ1-1	TGTGCCAGCTCCCTCGGAATGGGGAGCGACACTGAAGCTTTCTTT	CASSLGMGSDTEAFF
-	-	TRBV11-2	TRBJ2-5	TGTGCCAGCAGCTTAGGTCAGGGGATGGAGACCCAGTACTTC	CASSLGQGMETQYF
TRBD1	-	TRBV11-2	TRBJ1-2	TGTGCCAGCCGAAACCCTTACAGGGGGCGTCGGGGCTACACCTTC	CASRNPYRGRRGYTF
-	-	TRBV29-1	TRBJ1-1	TGCAGCGTTGTACAAAACCTGAACACTGAAGCTTTCTTT	CSVVQNLNTEAFF
TRBD2	once	TRBV12-5	TRBJ2-2	TGTGCTACCAGCGGGAGCGTGAACACCGGGGAGCTGTTTTTT	CATSGSVNTGELFF
TRBD1	-	TRBV5-5	TRBJ2-2	TGTGCCAGCAGCCCCGCAGGGACAGGGAGGGCCGGGGAGCTGTTTTTT	CASSPAGTGRAGELFF
-	-	TRBV27	TRBJ1-5	TGTGCCAGCAGCGACTTGCAGGGGAATCAGCCCCAGCATTTT	CASSDLQGNQPQHF
-	-	TRBV6-5	TRBJ2-3	TGTGCCAGCAGTTACAACCCCGGAAGCACAGATACGCAGTATTTT	CASSYNPGSTDTQYF
-	-	TRBV7-8	TRBJ1-4	TGTGCCAGCAGCTTGGCCCCGCAGGCTATCGACTATCAAACTAATGAAAAACTGTTTTTT	CASSLAPQAIDYQTNEKLFF
TRBD1	-	TRBV30	TRBJ1-4	TGTGCCTGGAGTACAACAGGGGCGAGTGTGTTTAATGAAAAACTGTTTTTT	CAWSTTGASVFNEKLFF
-	-	TRBV28	TRBJ1-1	TGTGCCAGCAGTTTAACAGGGCGCGCGGGGAGCACTGAAGCTTTCTTT	CASSLTGRAGSTEAFF
-	-	TRBV6-1	TRBJ2-4	TGTGCCAGCGACCTGGCATTGGGGGCCAAAAACATTCAGTACTTC	CASDLALGAKNIQYF
TRBD1	-	TRBV5-6	TRBJ2-5	TGTGCCAGCAGGGATACAGGGGGCCCCACCGAGACCCAGTACTTC	CASRDTGGPTETQYF
TRBD1	-	TRBV5-1	TRBJ2-1	TGCGCCAGCAGCCCCACTGGGACAGGGGGCCACTTTAATGGGTTCTTC	CASSPTGTGGHFNGFF
-	-	TRBV6-5	TRBJ2-7	TGTGCCAGCAGTCTCTTGGGACGTCTCTCCTACGAGCAGTACTTC	CASSLLGRLSYEQYF
-	-	TRBV19	TRBJ1-4	TGTGCCAGCAAGTCGACAGGCCTTGCAACTAATGAAAAACTGTTTTTT	CASKSTGLATNEKLFF
-	few	TRBV29-1	TRBJ2-3	TGCAGCGTTGAGAGGGGAATCAGCACAGATACGCAGTATTTT	CSVERGISTDTQYF
TRBD1	-	TRBV6-1	TRBJ1-1	TGTGCCAGCGGAAAAGGGACAGGGTCGGAAGCTTTCTTT	CASGKGTGSEAFF
TRBD2	-	TRBV5-4	TRBJ2-3	TGTGCCAGCAGCTGGGGGGGAGTAGCCAGGGATACGCAGTATTTT	CASSWGGVARDTQYF
-	-	TRBV5-1	TRBJ2-2	TGCGCCAGCAGCCTCACCGGGACACTCAACACCGGGGAGCTGTTTTTT	CASSLTGTLNTGELFF
-	-	TRBV6-1	TRBJ2-3	TGTGCCAGCAGTGAAGGGGCCTCCACAGATACGCAGTATTTT	CASSEGASTDTQYF
-	-	TRBV11-2	TRBJ1-1	TGTGCCAGCAGGGCTACAGGGTTGAACACTGAAGCTTTCTTT	CASRATGLNTEAFF